The clone carrying this TCR beta chain was found many times. Its cognate antigen is unknown. This sample is drawn from a study of neurological immune-mediated disorders. This CDR3 contains 16 residues. Trimming pared 0 bases from V and 2 bases from J, leaving 14 bases between. Germline CDR1 and CDR2: LGHNA and YNFKEQ. Study-wide findings and caveats: The absence of shared CDR3 amino acid sequences among expanded clones across subjects suggests private repertoires in all groups. Association of the multiple sclerosis repertoire cluster with clinical or MRI features was not observed for any feature.

From the 5' RACE reads, TCRdb called clonotypes with MiXCR, one entry per CDR3 protein. The data hold 35,000 to 50,000 distinct CDR3 sequences, with over 2% observed a single time. The sequenced material came from PBMCs. The V call is TRBV4-2, the J call TRBJ2-7, with TRBD1 as a possible D gene (5 bases). The clonotype originates from a man between 45 and 60 years old with multiple sclerosis. CDR3 bases: TGTGCCAGCAGCCAAGATATAGGACCAGGGACCTACGAGCAGTACTTC. This encodes CASSQDIGPGTYEQYF.